Below, 28 T cell receptor beta chains from the same sample are listed, as sequenced in a study of T cells in women clearing cervical HPV infection. Assay: immunoSEQ multiplex PCR; the TCRdb copy retains only in-frame clones and omits some. The table for this sample gives tens of thousands of clones. The sequencing input was blood buffy coat. The source is a woman aged 18-70 years with a cervical HPV16 infection that either progressed to CIN3+ or cleared (not recorded which).

Note on this clone: The CDR3 end lies 3 residues beyond the end of the read and is filled in from the germline J gene. The chain links TRBV7-9 to TRBJ1-4; the D gene is possibly TRBD1 (6 bases). Germline assignment: CDR1 SEHNR and CDR2 FQNEAQ (reference sequence). The V end lost 1 base, the J end lost 0 bases, and 6 bases lay between the germline ends. This CDR3 is built from 15 residues. The CDR3 bases that were read are TGTGCCAGCAGCTTAGGGGGGCCAACTAATGAAAAA. It codes for CASSLGGPTNEK. The entire CDR3 sequence reads CASSLGGPTNEKLFF.

Note on this clone: The read falls 3 residues short of the CDR3 end, and the missing part is taken from the germline J gene. The chain employs TRBV5-1 and TRBJ1-3; D is perhaps TRBD1 (5 bases). CDR1 and CDR2 (germline): SGHRS, YFSETQ. There are 16 residues in the CDR3. V lost 0 bases and J 3 bases, leaving 13 bases between the germline ends. The CDR3: CASSLVALGGGNTIYF. The DNA read from the CDR3 is TGCGCCAGCAGCTTGGTCGCCCTGGGGGGTGGAAACACC.

Points on this clone: The read ends 3 residues shy of where the CDR3 ends; the end is completed using the germline J gene. The chain employs TRBV20-1 and TRBJ2-2, with D tentatively TRBD1 (5 bases). Germline V gene data show CDR1 as DFQATT and CDR2 as SNEGSKA (reference sequence). Trimming removed 4 bases at V and 6 bases at J, with 12 bases between. This CDR3 spans 13 amino acids. The sequenced CDR3 bases are TGCAGTGCTAAAACAGGTGGAGCCGGGGAG. Protein: CSAKTGGAGE. The full CDR3 protein is CSAKTGGAGELFF.

The sequenced CDR3 bases are TGTGCCAGCAGCCAACCCGGGACTAGCGGGACCGGAGGGGGCACAGATACG. Amino acid sequence: CASSQPGTSGTGGGTDT. The CDR3 reads in full as CASSQPGTSGTGGGTDTQYF. The genes are TRBV3-1 (or the pseudogene TRBV3-2) and TRBJ2-3, with 13 bases aligning to TRBD2. The DNA ends 3 residues before the CDR3 does, and the rest of the CDR3 is filled in from the germline J gene. CDR3 length: 20 residues. From germline, CDR1 is LGHDT and CDR2 YNNKEL (reference sequence). V was pared by 2 bases and J by 1 base, with 12 bases of the junction left unmatched.

As concerns this clone: The observed sequence ends 3 residues before the CDR3 terminus, with the missing tail filled in from the germline J gene. The gene calls are TRBV20-1 and TRBJ2-3; no reliable D call. The CDR3 is 14 amino acids. The V gene lost 6 bases and the J gene lost 2 bases, with 15 bases spanning the gap. The germline CDR1 and CDR2 sequences are DFQATT and SNEGSKA (reference sequence). The CDR3 sequence is CSALKPTPTDTQYF. Partial CDR3 DNA: TGCAGTGCATTGAAACCGACTCCCACAGATACG.

A remark on this clone: The read terminates 3 residues ahead of where the CDR3 ends, so the germline J gene completes it. The chain recombines TRBV20-1 with TRBJ2-1; TRBD1 aligns across 7 bases. This CDR3 is built from 16 residues. V lost 0 bases, J lost 1 base, and 6 bases stayed unmatched. Germline CDR1 reads DFQATT; CDR2 reads SNEGSKA (reference sequence). The part of the CDR3 DNA that was read is TGCAGTGCTAGAGACCCTAAGACAGGGTCCTACAATGAG. This gives the protein CSARDPKTGSYNE. The whole CDR3 sequence is CSARDPKTGSYNEQFF.

In the case of this clone: Sequencing ends 3 residues short of the CDR3 end; the germline J gene provides the rest. The rearrangement links TRBV6-2 or TRBV6-3 to TRBJ2-7, with TRBD1 matching over 10 bases. The V gene's germline CDR1 is MNHEY and CDR2 SVGEGT. Trimming at V came to 2 bases and at J to 5 bases, leaving 6 bases not matched to a gene. This CDR3 has 15 residues. Incomplete CDR3 DNA: TGTGCCAGCAGTTACGCGGGACAGGGGCTCAACGAG. This gives the protein CASSYAGQGLNE. The complete CDR3 reads CASSYAGQGLNEQYF.

Notes on this clone: The DNA ends 3 residues before the CDR3 does, and the rest of the CDR3 is filled in from the germline J gene. The gene calls are TRBV5-6 and TRBJ2-7; 10 positions agree with TRBD2. The V gene's germline CDR1 is SGHDT and CDR2 YYEEEE. This CDR3 has 14 residues. V was clipped by 4 bases and J by 2 bases; unmatched bases: 3. The sequenced part of the CDR3 DNA is TGTGCCAGCAGCCTACTAGCGGGGACCTACGAG. Residues: CASSLLAGTYE. The entire CDR3 is CASSLLAGTYEQYF.

As to this clone: The CDR3 goes on 3 residues after the read ends, and that part is filled in from the germline J gene. This sequence joins TRBV20-1 and TRBJ2-7; 8 bases line up with TRBD2. Germline CDR1 and CDR2: DFQATT and SNEGSKA (reference sequence). Trimming removed 6 bases from V and 0 bases from J; junction bases left unmatched: 7. CDR3 size: 14 residues. The sequenced CDR3 bases are TGCAGTGCGTTGGGCACTAGCGGCTCCTACGAG. This translates into CSALGTSGSYE. Given in full, the CDR3 is CSALGTSGSYEQYF.

With respect to this clone: The read ends 3 residues shy of where the CDR3 ends; the end is completed using the germline J gene. The J gene is TRBJ2-1, the V gene TRBV20-1; D perhaps matches TRBD2 (6 bases). Germline V gene data show CDR1 as DFQATT and CDR2 as SNEGSKA (reference sequence). The CDR3 loop spans 14 amino acids. V lost 5 bases and J 8 bases, leaving 19 bases between the germline ends. CDR3 sequence: CSAEGWGWGDEQFF. Incomplete CDR3 DNA: TGCAGTGCTGAAGGGTGGGGCTGGGGGGATGAG.

As concerns this clone: With the read ending 3 residues before the CDR3 end, the germline J gene is used to fill in that end. This chain uses TRBV30 with TRBJ2-7, with 10 bases identical to TRBD1. V shed 3 bases and J 5 bases; nucleotides not matched to a gene: 10. This CDR3 comprises 15 residues. Germline V gives CDR1 GTSNPN, CDR2 SVGIG (reference sequence). Incomplete CDR3 DNA: TGTGCCTGGAGCCTCCTGGGGACAGGGGTCGACGAG. The encoded protein is CAWSLLGTGVDE. From start to end, the CDR3 is CAWSLLGTGVDEQYF.

Turning to this clone: The read is 3 residues too short to cover the CDR3 end, so that end is filled in from the germline J gene. The J gene is TRBJ1-1, the V gene TRBV28, with D maybe TRBD1 (6 bases). CDR3 length equals 13 residues. The V gene's germline CDR1 is MDHEN and CDR2 SYDVKM. Partial CDR3 DNA: TGTGCCAGCAGTTACATCCCGACAGGAAAA. Translation gives CASSYIPTGK. The CDR3 reads in full as CASSYIPTGKAFF.

This clone is labeled medium-sized based on frequency. From the germline J gene comes the end of the CDR3, since the read stops 3 residues before it. The gene calls are TRBV18 and TRBJ1-2, with TRBD1 as a possible D gene (6 bases). Trimming stripped 3 bases from V and 3 bases from J, with 20 bases between. This CDR3 is built from 17 residues. Germline CDR1 and CDR2: KGHSH and LQKENI. CDR3 bases read: TGTGCCAGCTCACCGGGGGGGCAGGGCCCCGGCTACTATGGC. The encoded protein is CASSPGGQGPGYYG. The whole CDR3 protein reads CASSPGGQGPGYYGYTF. The variable domain in full, completed from reference TRBV18 and TRBJ1-2, reads NAGVMQNPRHLVRRRGQEARLRCSPMKGHSHVYWYRQLPEEGLKFMVYLQKENIIDESGMPKERFSAEFPKEGPSILRIQQVVRGDSAAYFCASSPGGQGPGYYGYTFGSGTRLTVV.

Comment on this clone: With the read ending 3 residues before the CDR3 end, the germline J gene is used to fill in that end. The J gene is TRBJ2-1, the V gene TRBV2; 12 nucleotides align to TRBD2. V was pared by 5 bases and J by 3 bases, with 2 bases of the junction left unmatched. The CDR3 is 15 amino acids. Germline V gives CDR1 SNHLY, CDR2 FYNNEI. CDR3 amino acids: CASSSTSGSYNEQFF. The CDR3 bases that were read are TGTGCCAGCAGTTCGACTAGCGGGAGCTACAATGAG.

As regards this clone: The CDR3 end falls 3 residues outside the read, so it is completed with the germline J gene. The chain is built from TRBV20-1 and TRBJ2-4; D is undetermined. With 3 bases removed from V and 4 bases from J, the gap between germline ends came to 16 bases. The CDR3 is 15 amino acids. CDR1 DFQATT and CDR2 SNEGSKA come from the germline V gene (reference sequence). CDR3 residues: CSARGPFSQKNIQYF. The CDR3 bases that were read are TGCAGTGCTAGGGGCCCTTTTAGTCAAAAAAACATT.

This clone is medium-sized by frequency. The CDR3 end is not reached by the read, which stops 3 residues before it; the germline J gene fills it in. The rearrangement links TRBV14 to TRBJ2-7, with 9 bases identical to TRBD2. Germline V gene data show CDR1 as SGHDN and CDR2 as FVKESK. V was pared by 3 bases and J by 0 bases, with 3 bases of the junction left unmatched. The CDR3 sequence is 15 residues long. The covered CDR3 bases are TGTGCCAGCAGCCAGTTTAGCGGGAGCTCCTACGAG. Translation: CASSQFSGSSYE. The entire CDR3 reads CASSQFSGSSYEQYF.

To note about this clone: Read data end 3 residues before the CDR3 end; the end is taken from the germline J gene. The J gene is TRBJ2-7, the V gene TRBV3-1 (or the pseudogene TRBV3-2); 14 nucleotides align to TRBD2. Germline V gene data show CDR1 as LGHDT and CDR2 as YNNKEL (reference sequence). CDR3 length: 20 amino acids. V lost 0 bases to trimming and J lost 0 bases; unmatched junction nucleotides: 10. The CDR3 loop is CASSQDPRTSGRPLSYEQYF. The DNA read from the CDR3 is TGTGCCAGCAGCCAAGATCCCAGGACTAGCGGGAGGCCCCTCTCCTACGAG.

About this clone: Read data end 3 residues before the CDR3 end; the end is taken from the germline J gene. This chain links TRBV28 with TRBJ1-2; TRBD1 matches 11 bases. J gave up 4 bases and V 6 bases, and 10 bases lay outside the gene matches. CDR1 and CDR2 (germline): MDHEN, SYDVKM. This CDR3 contains 16 residues. The CDR3: CASRERRTGGAYGYTF. The part of the CDR3 DNA that was read is TGTGCCAGCAGAGAAAGGAGGACAGGGGGCGCCTATGGC.

Points on this clone: The read gets to within 3 residues of the CDR3 end, and the germline J gene fills in the rest. V usage is TRBV30 and J usage is TRBJ1-4, with 7 nucleotides matching TRBD1. This CDR3 is 13 amino acids long. CDR1 is GTSNPN and CDR2 is SVGIG in the germline V gene (reference sequence). The trim removed 5 bases at V and 8 bases at J, leaving 8 bases unmatched. The chain's CDR3 is CAWSRGFREKLFF. Incomplete CDR3 DNA: TGTGCCTGGTCCAGGGGGTTTAGGGAAAAA. Filled out from reference TRBV30 and TRBJ1-4, the complete variable domain reads SQTIHQWPATLVQPVGSPLSLECTVEGTSNPNLYWYRQAAGRGLQLLFYSVGIGQISSEVPQNLSASRPQDRQFILSSKKLLLSDSGFYLCAWSRGFREKLFFGSGTQLSVL.

Remarks on this clone: The read comes to an end 3 residues before the CDR3 does, leaving the germline J gene to fill in the end. The chain joins TRBV12-5 to TRBJ2-5, with 7 bases fitting TRBD1. After removal of 0 bases from V and 3 bases from J, the junction contained 16 bases not matched to a gene. Germline V gives CDR1 LGHNT, CDR2 FRNRAP. The CDR3 consists of 19 residues. The covered CDR3 bases are TGTGCTAGTGGTTTGGTACCCTATATCCACCAGGGGGTTGAAGAGACC. Its translation: CASGLVPYIHQGVEET. The full CDR3 reads CASGLVPYIHQGVEETQYF.

On this clone: The CDR3 end lies 3 residues beyond the end of the read and is filled in from the germline J gene. The chain links TRBV6-1 to TRBJ1-6, with 10 nucleotides matching TRBD1. Germline V gene lookup returns CDR1 MNHNS and CDR2 SASEGT. This CDR3 spans 15 amino acids. The V and J ends lost 2 bases and 10 bases, in that order; junction bases with no gene match: 5. The covered CDR3 bases are TGTGCCAGCAGTGAACCCGGGACAGGGGCCTCACCC. Its protein product is CASSEPGTGASP. The CDR3, in full, reads CASSEPGTGASPLHF.

To note about this clone: The CDR3 end is not reached by the read, which stops 3 residues before it; the germline J gene fills it in. The chain combines TRBV19 with TRBJ2-1; TRBD1 is a possible D gene (6 bases). Trimming pared 3 bases from V and 5 bases from J, leaving 14 bases between. The CDR3 has 15 residues. Germline loops: CDR1 LNHDA, CDR2 SQIVND (reference sequence). The CDR3 sequence is CASSMGAQTHNEQFF. The sequenced part of the CDR3 DNA is TGTGCCAGTAGTATGGGGGCCCAGACCCACAATGAG.

Of note for this clone: With the read ending 3 residues before the CDR3 end, the germline J gene is used to fill in that end. The V call is TRBV20-1, the J call TRBJ1-4, with D perhaps TRBD1 (5 bases). V was pared by 1 base and J by 8 bases, with 14 bases between. The CDR3 runs 14 residues. CDR1 is DFQATT and CDR2 is SNEGSKA in the germline V gene (reference sequence). The CDR3 DNA, read in part, is TGCAGTGCTAGAGTTATAGGGGAGGGGGAAAAA. Residues: CSARVIGEGEK. The whole CDR3 region reads CSARVIGEGEKLFF.

Comment on this clone: Coverage ceases 3 residues before the CDR3 finishes, and the germline J gene fills in the end. The chain carries TRBV20-1 and TRBJ2-7, with a weak D call TRBD1 (5 bases). V lost 6 bases to trimming and J lost 2 bases, with 14 bases between them. CDR1 DFQATT and CDR2 SNEGSKA come from the germline V gene (reference sequence). The CDR3 totals 13 residues. The CDR3 is CSAVSTAAYEQYF. CDR3 DNA (partial): TGCAGTGCCGTCTCGACAGCTGCCTACGAG.

Concerning this clone itself: The DNA ends 3 residues before the CDR3 does, and the rest of the CDR3 is filled in from the germline J gene. The gene calls are TRBV19 and TRBJ1-1; a weak D match, TRBD1 (5 bases). Per germline, CDR1 LNHDA and CDR2 SQIVND (reference sequence). The CDR3 is 15 residues long. The ends were cut back, 3 bases at V and 1 base at J, with 12 bases in the middle. This chain's CDR3 is CASSITQDTNTEAFF. CDR3 bases read: TGTGCCAGTAGTATTACACAGGATACGAACACTGAA.

As to this clone: The sequenced fragment ends 3 residues before the CDR3 boundary, so the rest is inferred from the germline J gene. V gene TRBV6-2 or TRBV6-3 combines with J gene TRBJ2-2, with D maybe TRBD2 (6 bases). The length of the CDR3 is 16 residues. CDR1 is MNHEY, CDR2 SVGEGT, per germline. Deletions cut 1 base from V and 4 bases from J, with 13 bases between. The CDR3 protein is CASSYLTRAGTGELFF. Incomplete CDR3 DNA: TGTGCCAGCAGTTACTTGACTAGGGCAGGCACCGGGGAG.

A note on this clone: The CDR3 end lies 3 residues beyond the end of the read and is filled in from the germline J gene. The J gene is TRBJ1-2, the V gene TRBV7-9; a weak D match, TRBD1 (5 bases). CDR1 and CDR2 (germline): SEHNR, FQNEAQ (reference sequence). CDR3 length: 13 residues. CDR3 bases read: TGTGCCAGCAGCTTAAGGCAGGGCAAGAGC. It is translated as CASSLRQGKS. The whole CDR3 protein reads CASSLRQGKSYTF.

On this clone: The read stops 3 residues short of the end of the CDR3; the missing end is completed from the germline J gene. The gene calls are TRBV11-3 and TRBJ2-1, with D possibly TRBD1 on 6 matching bases. CDR3 length: 15 residues. V shed 4 bases and J shed 3 bases, with 13 bases lying between them. Germline values: CDR1 SGHNT, CDR2 YENEEA. CDR3: CASSSTGLLYNEQFF. The sequenced part of the CDR3 DNA is TGTGCCAGCAGCTCTACAGGGCTGCTCTACAATGAG.